The present TCR beta chain was sequenced within a study of cytomegalovirus exposure and HLA in healthy donors. Study-wide results and limits: The authors later found TCR association rates varying by HLA locus, with DRB1 most and HLA-C fewest. About 90% or about 30% of the time was how often most TCR beta V segments were productive, according to an earlier analysis. The investigators catalogued some 150 TCR beta chains as cytomegalovirus-associated. The classifier was said to identify cytomegalovirus status with high specificity and sensitivity.

V was clipped by 4 bases and J by 4 bases, with 10 bases between them. From germline, CDR1 is MNHNS and CDR2 SASEGT. This CDR3 has 13 residues. This PCR relied on a set of 60 Vbeta primers and 13 Jbeta primers. Libraries were prepared by immunoSEQ multiplex PCR; TCRdb keeps only in-frame clonotypes and omits some of them. The repertoire has 130,000 to 150,000 clones, 60% to 80% of them found once; the top ten carry less than 8%. As to this clone: What it recognizes is unknown.

Sequenced sample: PBMCs. This rearrangement joins TRBV6-1 to TRBJ1-1; D remains ambiguous. This receptor was taken from a woman aged 40-49 years in good health and CMV-seropositive. In DNA form, the CDR3 reads TGTGCCAGCAGTGGTAGGGAGGGCACTGAAGCTTTCTTT. Encoded protein: CASSGREGTEAFF.